This T cell receptor (beta chain) is from a study of T cell repertoires in aging, cancer and after chemotherapy (dated by TCRdb to the late 2010s). As for the study more broadly: The donors fell into six age groups ranging from 30 or younger to 70 or older, and each group had at least three individuals. Paired pre- and post-chemotherapy samples in the solid tumor group came from brain tumor (glioblastoma) patients receiving temozolomide-based therapy. The complete dataset included some 9 million TCR reads. To look at immunoaging and at how T cells reconstitute after chemotherapy, the study profiled TCR beta repertoires in peripheral blood from both healthy donors and cancer patients. The cohort comprised 200 to 250 cancer patients, 94 with hematological and 110 to 140 with solid cancers, plus 95 healthy donors as a reference group.

Instead of sorted cells or RNA, genomic DNA extracted from peripheral blood served as the source for amplifying TCR beta rearrangements. CDR1 and CDR2, looked up from the germline V gene, are MNHEY and SVGAGI. The CDR3, from cysteine to phenylalanine, totals 17 residues. Only CDR3 DNA is held: 51 bases, read in frame from base 1. V lost 0 bases and J lost 10 bases; the stretch between them is 21 bases long. Rearranged TRB sequences spanning V, D and J segments were amplified in a multiplex touch-down PCR with a mixed TRB-A/B primer pool. Illumina adapters and sample indices were attached to the amplicons through two consecutive PCR reactions run with Phusion HS II polymerase. Amplicons were gel-purified using the NucleoSpin Gel and PCR Clean-up kit and were subsequently checked with Qubit and an Agilent 2100 Bioanalyzer. The libraries were sequenced on an Illumina MiSeq with 600-cycle, single-indexed, paired-end runs. Concerning the study's data processing: Processing of the TRB sequences was carried out with MiXCR versions 2.12 and 3.0.5. Each unique CDR3 nucleotide sequence was counted as one clone, and only productive sequences with at least two reads were retained. The repertoire metrics were Shannon diversity, evenness, clonality (defined as one minus evenness), and alpha-parameterized diversity profiles covering alpha 0 to 5. Generation probabilities of clones in paired pre- and post-chemotherapy samples were computed with the IGoR algorithm. The public reads were quality trimmed at Q25 with fastp and then assembled into clones with MiXCR by TCRdb, keeping productive beta chains. Rows with one shared CDR3 protein collapse into an entry with the most common genes and DNA. TCRdb, not the original authors, processed these V and J calls. The table for this sample lists several hundred distinct CDR3 sequences; approximately 31% of them were counted only once. Approximately 50% of the sample is held by the ten biggest clonotypes.

Compared with the rest of its sample, this clonotype is hyperexpanded (1% or more). Its cognate antigen has yet to be identified. Base-call qualities are not available, and no considerably larger clone is one nucleotide away. Findings and caveats that apply to the study as a whole: According to the authors, the repertoire data do not allow conclusions to be drawn about immunological memory after chemotherapy. In healthy donors, the decline in TCR diversity with age was mainly explained by loss of richness, whereas in cancer patients loss of evenness was also found to contribute. Median generation probability increased over the chemotherapy interval in both cancer cohorts, suggesting repertoire reconstitution through rebound thymic output. Compared with age-matched healthy donors, untreated patients with hematological or solid cancers had significantly lower TCR diversity and higher clonality in blood.

The sample taken for sequencing was blood. The source of this sequence is a human donor with a solid tumor. The rearranged chain carries TRBV6-5 and TRBJ1-4; TRBD1 is perhaps the D gene, given 6 matching bases. The CDR3 in this case is CASSYSSKTGTPGKLFF. The DNA reads as follows: TGTGCCAGCAGTTACTCCAGCAAGACAGGCACCCCTGGAAAACTGTTTTTT.